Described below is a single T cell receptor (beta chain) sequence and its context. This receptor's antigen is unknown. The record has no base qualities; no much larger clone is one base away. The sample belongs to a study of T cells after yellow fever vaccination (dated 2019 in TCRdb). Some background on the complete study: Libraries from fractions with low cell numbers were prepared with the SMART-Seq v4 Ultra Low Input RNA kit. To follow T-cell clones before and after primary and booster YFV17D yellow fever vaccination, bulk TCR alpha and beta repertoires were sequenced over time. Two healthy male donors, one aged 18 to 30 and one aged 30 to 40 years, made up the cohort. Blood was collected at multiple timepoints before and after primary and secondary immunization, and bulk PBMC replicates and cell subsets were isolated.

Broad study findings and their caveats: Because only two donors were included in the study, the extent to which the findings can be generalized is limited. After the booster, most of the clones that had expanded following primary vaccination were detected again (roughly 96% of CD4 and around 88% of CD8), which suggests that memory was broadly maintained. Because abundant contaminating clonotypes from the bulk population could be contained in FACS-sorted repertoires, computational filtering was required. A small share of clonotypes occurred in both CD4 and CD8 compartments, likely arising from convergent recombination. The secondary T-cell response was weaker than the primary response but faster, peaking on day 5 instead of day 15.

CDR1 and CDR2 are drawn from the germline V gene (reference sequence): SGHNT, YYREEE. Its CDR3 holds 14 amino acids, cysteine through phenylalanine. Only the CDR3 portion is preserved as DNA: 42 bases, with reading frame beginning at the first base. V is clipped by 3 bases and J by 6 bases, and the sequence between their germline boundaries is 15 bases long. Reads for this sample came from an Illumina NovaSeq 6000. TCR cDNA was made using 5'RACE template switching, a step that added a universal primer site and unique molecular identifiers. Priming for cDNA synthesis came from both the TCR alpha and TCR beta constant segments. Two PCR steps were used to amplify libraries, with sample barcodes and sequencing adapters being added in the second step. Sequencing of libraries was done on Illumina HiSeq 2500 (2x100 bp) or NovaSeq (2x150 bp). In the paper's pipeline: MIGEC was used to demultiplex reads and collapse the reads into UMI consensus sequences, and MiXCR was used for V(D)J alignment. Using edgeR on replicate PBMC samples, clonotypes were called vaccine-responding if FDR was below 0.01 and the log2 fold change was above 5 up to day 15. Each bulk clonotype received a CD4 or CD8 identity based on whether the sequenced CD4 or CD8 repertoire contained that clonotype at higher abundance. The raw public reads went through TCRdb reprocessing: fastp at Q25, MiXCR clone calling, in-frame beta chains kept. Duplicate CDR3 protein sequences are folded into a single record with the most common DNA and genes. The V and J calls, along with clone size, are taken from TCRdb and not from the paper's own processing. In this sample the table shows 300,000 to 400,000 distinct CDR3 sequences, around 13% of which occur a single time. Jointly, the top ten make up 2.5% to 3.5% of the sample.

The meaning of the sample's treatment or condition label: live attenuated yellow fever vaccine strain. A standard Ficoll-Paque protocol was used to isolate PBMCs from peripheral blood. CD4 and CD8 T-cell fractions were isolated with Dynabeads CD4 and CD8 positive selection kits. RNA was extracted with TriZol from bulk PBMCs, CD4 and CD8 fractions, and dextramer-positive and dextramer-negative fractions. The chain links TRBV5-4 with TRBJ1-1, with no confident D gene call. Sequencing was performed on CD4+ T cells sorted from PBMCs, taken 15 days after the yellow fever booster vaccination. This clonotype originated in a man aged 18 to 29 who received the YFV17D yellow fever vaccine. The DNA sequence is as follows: TGTGCCAGCAGCTCCTTCGGGAGGGCTGCTGAAGCTTTCTTT. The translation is CASSSFGRAAEAFF.